The TCR beta chain described here comes from a study of T-cell memory formation after mild COVID-19. TCRdb recomputed calls from the 5' RACE reads with MiXCR, one row per CDR3 protein. The table includes a few hundred thousand distinct CDR3 sequences, around 10% detected once. Germline V gene lookup returns CDR1 MDHEN and CDR2 SYDVKM. V lost 7 bases to trimming and J lost 14 bases; unmatched junction nucleotides: 15. The CDR3 loop spans 15 amino acids. This clonotype has just a few counts. The sequenced sample consisted of PBMCs or a T cell subset sorted from them (not recorded which). The sequence came from a young man who had mild COVID-19 (a few samples of this study predate the infection). Cell type and time point are not known. The V and J genes are TRBV28 and TRBJ1-6; 9 bases align to TRBD1. CDR3 nucleotide sequence: TGTGCCAGCACCATTAACCCGGGACAGGGCCGCACCCTCCACTTT. This gives the protein CASTINPGQGRTLHF.